This paragraph reports one T cell receptor (beta chain). The target of this receptor is not known. Base qualities were left out, and no much larger clone turns up one base away. This sample was included in a study of blood T cell repertoires in COVID-19 (TCRdb year 2020). Study-level background: Collaborator samples came from the United States, Italy and Spain and covered acute and convalescent phases of COVID-19. The material from the prospective study consisted of cDNA or gDNA derived from T cells, B-cell-depleted T cells, or PBMCs. Samples came from the ongoing ImmuneRACE study (first 160 participants) plus 1,254 subjects from 6 global collaborators. The dataset comprised deeply sampled blood TCRbeta repertoires from subjects exposed to, actively infected with, or recovered from COVID-19. A de-identified subject ID, COVID-19 status, age in years and sex were almost always included in the sample metadata. A freely available public database, intended as a resource for researchers studying the immune response to SARS-CoV-2, is where the repertoires were released. HLA class I and class II types, where available, came from metadata supplied by the sample provider rather than from assay-based typing.

V loses 2 bases of germline sequence and J loses 5 bases, and the interval between the two ends is 7 bases. The CDR3 spans 14 residues, from the cysteine through the phenylalanine. Of all the DNA, just the CDR3 is kept, 42 bases in frame from base 1. The germline V gene provides CDR1 MNHEY and CDR2 SVGAGI. Collaborating institutions collected whole blood in K2EDTA tubes following their own protocols. For TCRbeta analysis, collaborators shipped samples in one of three forms: frozen whole blood, isolated PBMCs, or DNA extracted from either of those sample types. The investigation overall reported the following: The quantity of clinical and demographic metadata differed by source and by participant and was supplied without curation.

TCRbeta CDR3 regions were amplified from genomic DNA by means of the immunoSEQ Assay, a bias-controlled multiplex PCR. In the authors' own workflow: The number of nucleated cells in each sample was estimated from the amplification of reference gene primers within the assay. Sequence reads were collapsed and filtered to measure the absolute abundance of every unique TCRbeta CDR3 rearrangement. For each sample, productive Simpson clonality was calculated as the square root of Simpson's diversity index over productive rearrangements. Not all clones reach the TCRdb copy of this immuneACCESS table, which keeps in-frame sequences only. Checked studies attribute under half of the gap to unresolved V genes and leave the rest unexplained. Clonal size and the V and J genes are those of that table, whereas D and trimming came from the DNA. The sample table records fewer than 250,000 clones; around 83% of these occur just once. Less than 3.5% of the sample lies in the top ten.

This TCR was sampled from a man in his fifties with active or convalescent COVID-19. Recombination joined TRBV6-5 with TRBJ1-6, with an unclear D gene assignment. The sequencing input was peripheral blood. For the CDR3, the sequence is CASSYIQNNSPLHF. The nucleotide sequence is given as TGTGCCAGCAGTTACATACAGAATAATTCACCCCTCCACTTT.